These 10 T cell receptor beta chains were all obtained from the same sample, sequenced in a study of beta chain features in type 1 diabetes (dated by TCRdb to 2017 to 2018). Libraries were constructed by the immunoSEQ multiplex PCR assay. All of the isolated RNA was reverse transcribed with the High Capacity cDNA Reverse Transcription Kit, so expressed TCRB transcripts were sequenced. What TCRdb holds here is the immuneACCESS table cut down to in-frame rearrangements. Part of the clones is not present; checked against another copy, under half of the missing clones reflect an unresolved V gene, and the others are unexplained. The sample profile shows about 150,000 clones; 8.1% of them were found once. The biggest ten clones account for nearly 0.65% of the sample. Sequenced input: central memory CD4+ T cells from blood. The receptors shown here come from a man in his late teens or twenties in good health.

The chain links TRBV5-1 to TRBJ1-1; D not resolved. The CDR3 sequence is 14 residues long. The germline CDR1 and CDR2 sequences are SGHRS and YFSETQ. V dropped 1 base and J dropped 3 bases, with 10 bases sitting between them. In nucleotides, the CDR3 is TGCGCCAGCAGCTTGTATGGGGAGGACACTGAAGCTTTCTTT. Its translation is CASSLYGEDTEAFF.

The genes are TRBV15 and TRBJ2-1; possibly TRBD1 for D (7 bases). V was pared by 4 bases and J by 4 bases, with 20 bases between. CDR1 and CDR2 from the germline V gene are LNHNV and YYDKDF (reference sequence). The CDR3 is made up of 17 amino acids. This CDR3 reads CATSTTAGTVLYNEQFF. For the CDR3, the DNA is TGTGCCACCAGCACCACGGCGGGGACAGTTCTGTACAATGAGCAGTTCTTC.

The genes are TRBV7-6 and TRBJ2-5; the match to TRBD1 covers 9 bases. Germline V gene data show CDR1 as SGHVS and CDR2 as FNYEAQ. This CDR3 is 15 amino acids long. Losses at the gene ends were 8 bases for V and 0 bases for J; bases not matched to a gene: 7. The chain's CDR3 is CASLGWDRDQETQYF. CDR3 coding DNA: TGTGCCAGCTTGGGGTGGGACAGGGACCAAGAGACCCAGTACTTC.

The rearrangement joins TRBV6-1 to TRBJ2-7; TRBD1 matches 8 bases. V shed 7 bases, J shed 2 bases, and the junction held 10 bases outside the gene matches. The CDR3 spans 15 residues. Germline values: CDR1 MNHNS, CDR2 SASEGT. The CDR3 protein is CASTPAWDRPYEQYF. The CDR3 DNA sequence: TGTGCCAGCACTCCGGCGTGGGACAGGCCCTACGAGCAGTACTTC.

This clone was detected only a few times. The chain couples TRBV18 to TRBJ2-1; TRBD1 aligns across 9 bases. The CDR3 runs to 15 residues. V dropped 3 bases and J dropped 8; count of bases not matched to a gene: 8. Germline V gene sequence: CDR1 KGHSH, CDR2 LQKENI. The CDR3, as DNA: TGTGCCAGCTCACCGATTATGGGACAGGGCTATGAGCAGTTCTTC. Its protein product is CASSPIMGQGYEQFF. The whole variable domain, remainder taken from reference TRBV18 and TRBJ2-1, is NAGVMQNPRHLVRRRGQEARLRCSPMKGHSHVYWYRQLPEEGLKFMVYLQKENIIDESGMPKERFSAEFPKEGPSILRIQQVVRGDSAAYFCASSPIMGQGYEQFFGPGTRLTVL.

The table lists this clone with a few counts. The gene calls are TRBV7-2 and TRBJ2-7; TRBD1 aligns across 12 bases. The germline V gene has CDR1 SGHTA and CDR2 FQGNSA. V lost 3 bases and J lost 6; bases outside the gene matches: 0. This CDR3 has 13 residues. CDR3 protein: CASSLGQGAEQYF. The CDR3, as DNA: TGTGCCAGCAGCTTGGGACAGGGGGCCGAGCAGTACTTC.

This chain connects TRBV4-1 to TRBJ2-3; D is possibly TRBD2 (7 bases). CDR3 length equals 17 residues. The germline V gene has CDR1 MGHRA and CDR2 YSYEKL. V was trimmed by 2 bases and J by 8 bases, leaving 23 bases between them. The CDR3 here is CASSQRGGSGMLSTQYF. In nucleotides, the CDR3 is TGCGCCAGCAGCCAAAGGGGGGGGTCCGGCATGTTGAGTACGCAGTATTTT.

This clone was seen more than once but under ten times. The V and J genes are TRBV7-2 and TRBJ2-5, with TRBD1 matching 7 bases. V trimming: 5 bases; J trimming: 4 bases; junction bases outside the gene matches: 4. This CDR3 has 13 amino acids. The V gene's germline CDR1 is SGHTA and CDR2 FQGNSA. The CDR3 bases are TGTGCCAGCAGCATAGGACAGGCAGAGACCCAGTACTTC. Its protein product is CASSIGQAETQYF. Full variable domain (rest looked up from reference TRBV7-2 and TRBJ2-5): GAGVSQSPSNKVTEKGKDVELRCDPISGHTALYWYRQSLGQGLEFLIYFQGNSAPDKSGLPSDRFSAERTGGSVSTLTIQRTQQEDSAVYLCASSIGQAETQYFGPGTRLLVL.

The chain carries TRBV18 and TRBJ2-7, with D possibly matching TRBD1 (5 bases). The CDR3 is made up of 12 amino acids. The V gene's germline CDR1 is KGHSH and CDR2 LQKENI. The germline V and J ends were trimmed by 2 bases and 6 bases, with 8 bases remaining between them. The CDR3 DNA reads as TGTGCCAGCTCACCAAGTCAGGGCGAGCAGTACTTC. It translates to CASSPSQGEQYF.

This clone was observed a few times. The chain has TRBV5-1 and TRBJ1-4; D is unresolved. CDR1 and CDR2 from the germline V gene are SGHRS and YFSETQ. This CDR3 has 15 residues. The V gene lost 0 bases and the J gene lost 3 bases, with 9 bases spanning the gap. CDR3 in DNA: TGCGCCAGCAGCTTGGGGGCAAGTGCTAATGAAAAACTGTTTTTT. Translation: CASSLGASANEKLFF. Variable domain in full (rest from reference TRBV5-1 and TRBJ1-4): KAGVTQTPRYLIKTRGQQVTLSCSPISGHRSVSWYQQTPGQGLQFLFEYFSETQRNKGNFPGRFSGRQFSNSRSEMNVSTLELGDSALYLCASSLGASANEKLFFGSGTQLSVL.